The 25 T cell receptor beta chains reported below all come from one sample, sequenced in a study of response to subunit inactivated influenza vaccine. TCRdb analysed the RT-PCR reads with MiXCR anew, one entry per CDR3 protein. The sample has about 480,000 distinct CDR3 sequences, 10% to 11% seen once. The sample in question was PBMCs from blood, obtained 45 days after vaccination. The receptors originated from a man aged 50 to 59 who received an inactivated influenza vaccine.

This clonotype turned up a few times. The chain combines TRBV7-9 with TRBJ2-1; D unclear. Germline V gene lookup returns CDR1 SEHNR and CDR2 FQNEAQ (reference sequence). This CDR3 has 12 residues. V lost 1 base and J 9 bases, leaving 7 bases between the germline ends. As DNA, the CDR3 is TGTGCCAGCAGCTTAGAAACTGGTGAGCAGTTCTTC. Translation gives CASSLETGEQFF.

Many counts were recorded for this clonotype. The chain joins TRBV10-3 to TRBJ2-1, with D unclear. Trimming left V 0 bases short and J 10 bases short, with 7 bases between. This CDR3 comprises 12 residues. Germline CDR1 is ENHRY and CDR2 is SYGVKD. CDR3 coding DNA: TGTGCCATCAGTGAGTCAGGGAACGAGCAGTTCTTC. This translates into CAISESGNEQFF.

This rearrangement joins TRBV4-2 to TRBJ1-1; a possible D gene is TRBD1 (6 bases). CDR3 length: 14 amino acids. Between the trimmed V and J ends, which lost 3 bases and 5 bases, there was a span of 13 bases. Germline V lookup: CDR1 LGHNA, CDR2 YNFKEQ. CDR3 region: CASSQGGLRTEAFF. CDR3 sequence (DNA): TGTGCCAGCAGCCAGGGGGGGCTCCGGACTGAAGCTTTCTTT.

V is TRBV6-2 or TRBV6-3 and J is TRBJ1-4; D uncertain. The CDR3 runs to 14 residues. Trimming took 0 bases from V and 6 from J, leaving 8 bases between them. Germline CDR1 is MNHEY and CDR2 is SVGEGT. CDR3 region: CASSYSSVYEKLFF. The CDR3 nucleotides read TGTGCCAGCAGTTACTCGTCGGTTTATGAAAAACTGTTTTTT.

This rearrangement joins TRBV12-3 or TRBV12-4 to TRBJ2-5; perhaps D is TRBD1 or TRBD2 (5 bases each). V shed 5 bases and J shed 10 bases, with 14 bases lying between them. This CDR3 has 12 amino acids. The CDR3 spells CASSPGEQGQYF. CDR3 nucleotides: TGTGCCAGCAGTCCCGGGGAGCAGGGCCAGTACTTC.

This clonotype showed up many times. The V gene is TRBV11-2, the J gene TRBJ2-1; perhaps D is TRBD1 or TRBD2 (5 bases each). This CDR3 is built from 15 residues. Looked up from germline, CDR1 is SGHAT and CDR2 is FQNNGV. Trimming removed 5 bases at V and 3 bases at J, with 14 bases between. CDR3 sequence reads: CASSLGPDSYNEQFF. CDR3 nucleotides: TGTGCCAGCAGCCTGGGACCGGATAGCTACAATGAGCAGTTCTTC.

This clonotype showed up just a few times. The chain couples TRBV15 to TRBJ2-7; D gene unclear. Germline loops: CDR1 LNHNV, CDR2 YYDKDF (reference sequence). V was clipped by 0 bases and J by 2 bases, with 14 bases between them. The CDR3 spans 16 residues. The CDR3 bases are TGTGCCACCAGCAGAGATTTTCATCGCGGTCCCTACGAGCAGTACTTC. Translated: CATSRDFHRGPYEQYF.

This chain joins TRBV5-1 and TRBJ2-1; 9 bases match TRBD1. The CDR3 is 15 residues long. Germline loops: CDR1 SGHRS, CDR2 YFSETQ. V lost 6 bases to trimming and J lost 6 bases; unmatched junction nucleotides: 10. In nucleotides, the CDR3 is TGCGCCAGCACCACAGGGGGCGGAGGGGGCAATGAGCAGTTCTTC. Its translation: CASTTGGGGGNEQFF.

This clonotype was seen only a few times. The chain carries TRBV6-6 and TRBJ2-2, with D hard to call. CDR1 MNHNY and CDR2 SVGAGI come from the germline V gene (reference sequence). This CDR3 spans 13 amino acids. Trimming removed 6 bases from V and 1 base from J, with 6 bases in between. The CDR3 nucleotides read TGTGCCAGCAGACCGCTGAACACCGGGGAGCTGTTTTTT. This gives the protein CASRPLNTGELFF.

CDR3 in DNA: TGCAGTGCTCCAGGGAGAGGAGGCTATGGCTACACCTTC. Translating it yields CSAPGRGGYGYTF. The J gene is TRBJ1-2, the V gene TRBV20-1; a weak D match, TRBD1 (5 bases). The CDR3 sequence is 13 residues long. Trimming took off 5 bases at V and 4 bases at J, with 14 bases between the two ends. CDR1 and CDR2 (germline): DFQATT, SNEGSKA (reference sequence).

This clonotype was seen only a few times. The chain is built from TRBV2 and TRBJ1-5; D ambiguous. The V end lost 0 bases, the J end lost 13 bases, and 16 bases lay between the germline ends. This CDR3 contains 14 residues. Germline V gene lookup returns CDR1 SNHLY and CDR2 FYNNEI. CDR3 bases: TGTGCCAGCAGTGAAGCCACTCCTCGAAAGTCGCAGCATTTT. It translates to CASSEATPRKSQHF. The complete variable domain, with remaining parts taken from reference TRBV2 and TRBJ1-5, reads EPEVTQTPSHQVTQMGQEVILRCVPISNHLYFYWYRQILGQKVEFLVSFYNNEISEKSEIFDDQFSVERPDGSNFTLKIRSTKLEDSAMYFCASSEATPRKSQHFGDGTRLSIL.

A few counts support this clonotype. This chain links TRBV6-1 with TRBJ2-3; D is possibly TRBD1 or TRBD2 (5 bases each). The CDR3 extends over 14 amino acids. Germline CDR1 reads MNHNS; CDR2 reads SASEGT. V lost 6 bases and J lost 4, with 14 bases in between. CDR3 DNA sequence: TGTGCCAGCAGCTGGGGGAGAGGCGCAGATACGCAGTATTTT. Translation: CASSWGRGADTQYF.

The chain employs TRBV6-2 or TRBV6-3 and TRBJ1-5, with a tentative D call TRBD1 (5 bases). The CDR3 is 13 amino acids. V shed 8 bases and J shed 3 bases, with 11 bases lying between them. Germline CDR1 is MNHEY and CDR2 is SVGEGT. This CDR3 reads CASSRQYNQPQHF. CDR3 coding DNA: TGTGCCAGCTCTCGACAGTACAATCAGCCCCAGCATTTT.

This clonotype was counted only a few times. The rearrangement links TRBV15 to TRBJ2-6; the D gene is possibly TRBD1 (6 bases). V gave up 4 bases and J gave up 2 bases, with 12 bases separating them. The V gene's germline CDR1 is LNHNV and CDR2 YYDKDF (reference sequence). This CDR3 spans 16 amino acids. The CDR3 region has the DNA TGTGCCACCAGCAAATACAGGGAACCTGGGGCCAACGTCCTGACTTTC. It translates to CATSKYREPGANVLTF.

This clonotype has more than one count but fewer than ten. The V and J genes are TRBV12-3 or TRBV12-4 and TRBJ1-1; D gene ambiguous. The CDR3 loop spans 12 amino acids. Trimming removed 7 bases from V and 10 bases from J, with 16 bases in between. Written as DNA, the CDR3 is TGTGCCAGCAACGACCATACCAATGCAGCTTTCTTT. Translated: CASNDHTNAAFF.

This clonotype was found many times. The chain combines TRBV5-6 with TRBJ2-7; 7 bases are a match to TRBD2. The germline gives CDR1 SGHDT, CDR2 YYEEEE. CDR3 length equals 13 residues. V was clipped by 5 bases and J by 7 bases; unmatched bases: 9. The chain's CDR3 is CASRYQAGYEQYF. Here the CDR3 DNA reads TGTGCCAGCAGATACCAAGCGGGGTATGAGCAGTACTTC.

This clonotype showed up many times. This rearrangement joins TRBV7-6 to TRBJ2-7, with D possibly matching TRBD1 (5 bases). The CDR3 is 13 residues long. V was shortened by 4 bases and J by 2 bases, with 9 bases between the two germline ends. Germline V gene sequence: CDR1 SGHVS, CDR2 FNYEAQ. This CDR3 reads CASSSDTTYEQYF. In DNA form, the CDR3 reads TGTGCCAGCAGCTCGGACACGACCTACGAGCAGTACTTC.

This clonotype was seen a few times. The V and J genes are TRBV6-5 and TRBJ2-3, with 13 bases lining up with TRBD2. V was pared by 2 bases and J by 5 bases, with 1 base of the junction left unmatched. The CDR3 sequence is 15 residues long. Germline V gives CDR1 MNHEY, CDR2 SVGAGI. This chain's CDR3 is CASSYRTSGGDTQYF. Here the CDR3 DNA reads TGTGCCAGCAGTTACAGGACTAGCGGGGGAGATACGCAGTATTTT.

CDR3: CASSFRLGREQYF. The CDR3 nucleotides read TGTGCCAGCAGTTTTCGATTAGGACGGGAGCAGTACTTC. The chain carries TRBV12-3 or TRBV12-4 and TRBJ2-7; D remains unclear. CDR3 length: 13 amino acids. The V and J ends lost 3 bases and 7 bases respectively, with 13 bases between them.

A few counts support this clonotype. CDR3 DNA: TGCAGCGTAACAACAGGGAGGCAAGAGACCCAGTACTTC. Protein product: CSVTTGRQETQYF. The rearrangement links TRBV29-1 to TRBJ2-5; D might be TRBD1 or TRBD2, each matching 6 bases. V shed 6 bases and J shed 2 bases, with 13 bases lying between them. Germline values: CDR1 SQVTM, CDR2 ANQGSEA. CDR3 length: 13 residues.

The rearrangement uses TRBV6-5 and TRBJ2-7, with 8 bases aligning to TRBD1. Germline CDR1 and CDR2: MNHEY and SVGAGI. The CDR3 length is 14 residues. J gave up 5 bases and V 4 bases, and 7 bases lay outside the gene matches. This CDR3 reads CASSSTGDPNEQYF. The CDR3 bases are TGTGCCAGCAGTTCGACAGGGGATCCCAACGAGCAGTACTTC.

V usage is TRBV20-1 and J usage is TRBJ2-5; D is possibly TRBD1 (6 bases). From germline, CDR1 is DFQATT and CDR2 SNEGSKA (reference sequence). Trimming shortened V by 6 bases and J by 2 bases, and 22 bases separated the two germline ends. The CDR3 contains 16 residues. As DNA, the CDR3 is TGCAGTGCCCATCCCATCAACCGACAGGAACAAGAGACCCAGTACTTC. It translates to CSAHPINRQEQETQYF.

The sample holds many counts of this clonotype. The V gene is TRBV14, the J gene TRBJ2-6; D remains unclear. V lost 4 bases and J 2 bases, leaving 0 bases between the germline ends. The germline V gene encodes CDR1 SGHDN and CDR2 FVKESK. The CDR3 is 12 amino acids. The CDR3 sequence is CASSPGANVLTF. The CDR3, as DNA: TGTGCCAGCAGCCCTGGGGCCAACGTCCTGACTTTC. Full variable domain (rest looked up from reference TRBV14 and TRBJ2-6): EAGVTQFPSHSVIEKGQTVTLRCDPISGHDNLYWYRRVMGKEIKFLLHFVKESKQDESGMPNNRFLAERTGGTYSTLKVQPAELEDSGVYFCASSPGANVLTFGAGSRLTVL.

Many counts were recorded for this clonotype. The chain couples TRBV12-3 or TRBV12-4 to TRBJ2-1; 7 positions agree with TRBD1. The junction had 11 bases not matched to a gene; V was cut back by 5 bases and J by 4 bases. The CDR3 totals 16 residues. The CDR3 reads CASSGDSPTEYNEQFF. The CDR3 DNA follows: TGTGCCAGCAGTGGGGACAGCCCAACGGAATACAATGAGCAGTTCTTC.

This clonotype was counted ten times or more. CDR3 nucleotide sequence: TGTGCCAGCAGCTTGCAGACAGAAGCCAAAAACATTCAGTACTTC. Amino acid sequence: CASSLQTEAKNIQYF. The chain has TRBV7-9 and TRBJ2-4, with D maybe TRBD1 (5 bases). Looked up from germline, CDR1 is SEHNR and CDR2 is FQNEAQ (reference sequence). The V gene lost 3 bases and the J gene lost 0 bases, with 9 bases spanning the gap. This CDR3 comprises 15 residues.